The entry below describes one T cell receptor beta chain. This entry is derived from a study of OX40 agonist ivuxolimab in advanced cancers. Germline lookup yields CDR1 SQVTM and CDR2 ANQGSEA. The V segment lost 5 bases and the J segment 2 bases; nucleotides outside the gene matches: 3. CDR3 length: 13 amino acids. The repertoire was sequenced with immunoSEQ multiplex PCR; TCRdb's copy has only in-frame clones and lacks some. The sample records over 75,000 clones, roughly 92% being singletons. The source was CD4+ or CD8+ T cells sorted from blood, collected in a trial of the OX40 agonist ivuxolimab. The chain is built from TRBV29-1 and TRBJ2-7; TRBD1 aligns across 10 bases. The TCR was taken from an adult with an advanced solid tumor such as melanoma, head and neck, liver or kidney cancer. CDR3 sequence (DNA): TGCAGCGTTCCCGGGACAGGGGCCTACGAGCAGTACTTC. It codes for CSVPGTGAYEQYF.